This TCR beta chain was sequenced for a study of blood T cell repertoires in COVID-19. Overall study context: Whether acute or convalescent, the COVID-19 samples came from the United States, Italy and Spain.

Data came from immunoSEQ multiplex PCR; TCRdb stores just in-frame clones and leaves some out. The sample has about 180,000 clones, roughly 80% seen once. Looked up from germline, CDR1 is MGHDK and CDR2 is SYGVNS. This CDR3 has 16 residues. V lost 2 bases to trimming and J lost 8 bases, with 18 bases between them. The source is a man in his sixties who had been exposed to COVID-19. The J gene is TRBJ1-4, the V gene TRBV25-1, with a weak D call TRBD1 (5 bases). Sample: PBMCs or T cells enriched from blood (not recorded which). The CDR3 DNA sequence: TGTGCCAGCAGTGAAAATATAGGCAGGGTTGGAGAAAAACTGTTTTTT. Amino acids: CASSENIGRVGEKLFF. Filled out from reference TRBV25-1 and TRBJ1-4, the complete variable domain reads EADIYQTPRYLVIGTGKKITLECSQTMGHDKMYWYQQDPGMELHLIHYSYGVNSTEKGDLSSESTVSRIRTEHFPLTLESARPSHTSQYLCASSENIGRVGEKLFFGSGTQLSVL.